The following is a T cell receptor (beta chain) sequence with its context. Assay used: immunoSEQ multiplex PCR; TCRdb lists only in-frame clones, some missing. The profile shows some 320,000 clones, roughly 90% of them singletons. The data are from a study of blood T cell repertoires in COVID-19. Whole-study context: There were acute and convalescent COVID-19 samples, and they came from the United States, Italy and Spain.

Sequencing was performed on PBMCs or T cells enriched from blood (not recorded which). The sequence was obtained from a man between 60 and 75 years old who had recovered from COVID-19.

DNA for the CDR3: TGTGCCACCAGCAGATGGGGGGAGGCCTACAATGAGCAGTTCTTC. Translating it yields CATSRWGEAYNEQFF. V is TRBV15 and J is TRBJ2-1; weak D call: TRBD2 (6 bases). V lost 2 bases and J 2 bases, leaving 10 bases between the germline ends. Germline V CDR1 and CDR2: LNHNV, YYDKDF (reference sequence). The CDR3 spans 15 residues.